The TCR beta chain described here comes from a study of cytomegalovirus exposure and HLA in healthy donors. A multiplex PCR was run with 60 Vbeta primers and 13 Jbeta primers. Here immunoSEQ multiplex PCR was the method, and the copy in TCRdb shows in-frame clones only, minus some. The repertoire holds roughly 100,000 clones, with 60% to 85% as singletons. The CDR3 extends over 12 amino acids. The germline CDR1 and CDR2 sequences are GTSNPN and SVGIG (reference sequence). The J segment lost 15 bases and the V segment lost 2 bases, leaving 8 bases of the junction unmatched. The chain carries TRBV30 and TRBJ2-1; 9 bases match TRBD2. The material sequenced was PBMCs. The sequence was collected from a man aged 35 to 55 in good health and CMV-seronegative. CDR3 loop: CAWSSRREGAFF. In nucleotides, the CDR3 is TGTGCCTGGAGTTCTCGGCGGGAGGGCGCGTTCTTC.